These 25 T cell receptor beta chains were all obtained from the same sample, sequenced in a study of T cells after yellow fever vaccination (dated by TCRdb to the late 2010s). Libraries were constructed by 5' RACE. The instrument given in TCRdb is Illumina HiSeq 2500. Through fastp at Q25 and MiXCR, TCRdb rebuilt clones from the public reads, retaining in-frame beta chains. Records with the same CDR3 protein are collapsed into one entry carrying the most frequent genes and DNA. The sample includes about 360,000 distinct CDR3 sequences, with roughly 6.2% observed a single time. Clones ranked in the top ten supply about 15% of the sample. Explained via the paper, the treatment or condition label denotes: live attenuated yellow fever vaccine strain. Material: PBMCs, obtained 5 days after the yellow fever booster vaccination. All receptors come from a man in his thirties or forties who received the YFV17D yellow fever vaccine.

The CDR3 bases are TGCAGTGCAGTCGGCTCCCAAGAGACCCAGTACTTC. As protein: CSAVGSQETQYF. The rearrangement uses TRBV20-1 and TRBJ2-5; D gene unclear. The V gene's germline CDR1 is DFQATT and CDR2 SNEGSKA (reference sequence). The V end was cut by 6 bases, the J end by 1 base, with 9 bases between. This CDR3 is built from 12 residues.

In nucleotides, the CDR3 is TGTGCCAGTACCCAGGGGCAGGGGACTCAGCCCCAGCATTTT. Its protein is CASTQGQGTQPQHF. This chain links TRBV19 with TRBJ1-5, with a weak D call TRBD1 (6 bases). Per the germline V gene, CDR1 is LNHDA and CDR2 is SQIVND (reference sequence). This CDR3 region has 14 residues. Trimming left V 7 bases short and J 6 bases short, with 16 bases between.

DNA for the CDR3: TGCAGTGCTCTGGACCTCTCGAACACTGAAGCTTTCTTT. This codes for CSALDLSNTEAFF. The chain links TRBV20-1 to TRBJ1-1; unclear D gene. The CDR3 contains 13 residues. V gave up 5 bases and J gave up 1 base, with 11 bases separating them. Looked up from germline, CDR1 is DFQATT and CDR2 is SNEGSKA (reference sequence).

A few counts support this clonotype. The chain uses TRBV18 and TRBJ1-5; 7 bases fit TRBD1. The trim removed 4 bases at V and 7 bases at J, leaving 4 bases unmatched. This CDR3 has 13 amino acids. Germline V gene sequence: CDR1 KGHSH, CDR2 LQKENI. The DNA for the CDR3 is TGTGCCAGCTCACAGGACAGGAACCAGCCCCAGCATTTT. It specifies CASSQDRNQPQHF.

This clonotype appeared a few times. The chain is built from TRBV3-1 and TRBJ2-5; D not certain. The V gene lost 3 bases and the J gene lost 0 bases, with 8 bases spanning the gap. The CDR3 has 14 amino acids. The germline V gene encodes CDR1 LGHDT and CDR2 YNNKEL (reference sequence). As DNA, the CDR3 is TGTGCCAGCAGCCAGCCGGAGAACCAAGAGACCCAGTACTTC. It is translated as CASSQPENQETQYF.

As concerns this clonotype: At one of its ends the junction is not consistent with the germline gene, which may arise from a read error. The chain recombines TRBV7-8 with TRBJ2-7, with 8 bases identical to TRBD1. Germline lookup yields CDR1 SGHVS and CDR2 FQNEAQ. The CDR3 contains 14 residues. In DNA form, the CDR3 reads TGTACCAGCAGCCCACAGTCCAGGGGGCCCGAGCAGTACTTC. Its protein is CTSSPQSRGPEQYF.

The chain has TRBV12-3 or TRBV12-4 and TRBJ2-5, with a tentative D call TRBD2 (6 bases). This CDR3 spans 17 amino acids. V lost 0 bases to trimming and J lost 4 bases, with 18 bases between them. The CDR3 nucleotides are TGTGCCAGCAGTTTAGCCTGGATGACTAGGGTGGTAGAGACCCAGTACTTC. As protein: CASSLAWMTRVVETQYF.

This clonotype showed up many times. The chain recombines TRBV7-9 with TRBJ2-3; D gene unclear. The CDR3 consists of 11 residues. Looked up from germline, CDR1 is SEHNR and CDR2 is FQNEAQ (reference sequence). The ends were cut back, 8 bases at V and 3 bases at J, with 6 bases in the middle. The CDR3 region is CASGRTDTQYF. CDR3 coding DNA: TGTGCCAGCGGACGGACAGATACGCAGTATTTT.

This clonotype was detected only a few times. This chain joins TRBV7-2 and TRBJ2-7, with a weak D call TRBD2 (7 bases). The germline gives CDR1 SGHTA, CDR2 FQGNSA. The CDR3 runs 15 residues. The V and J ends lost 7 bases and 2 bases respectively, with 18 bases between them. As DNA, the CDR3 is TGTGCCAGCAAAGGGGGGCTAGCGGTCGCCTACGAGCAGTACTTC. The encoded protein is CASKGGLAVAYEQYF.

This chain joins TRBV4-3 and TRBJ2-6; no firm D call. Germline-derived CDR1 and CDR2 are LGHNA and YSLEER. The CDR3 consists of 16 residues. V lost 0 bases to trimming and J lost 2 bases, with 8 bases between them. The CDR3 DNA follows: TGCGCCAGCAGCCAAGACATCCAGACTGGGGCCAACGTCCTGACTTTC. This gives the protein CASSQDIQTGANVLTF.

The genes are TRBV28 and TRBJ2-7; TRBD1 is a possible D gene (5 bases). The CDR3 contains 12 residues. With 5 bases removed from V and 6 bases from J, the gap between germline ends came to 11 bases. Germline-derived CDR1 and CDR2 are MDHEN and SYDVKM. CDR3 residues: CASSPRVGEQYF. CDR3 in DNA: TGTGCCAGCAGTCCCAGGGTCGGCGAGCAGTACTTC.

This clonotype was seen many times. V and J are TRBV6-2 or TRBV6-3 and TRBJ2-3; the D gene is possibly TRBD2 (6 bases). Trimming pared 5 bases from V and 2 bases from J, leaving 11 bases between. Looked up from germline, CDR1 is MNHEY and CDR2 is SVGEGT. The CDR3 extends over 14 amino acids. CDR3 protein: CASSQGLSTDTQYF. In nucleotides, the CDR3 is TGTGCCAGCAGTCAGGGACTCTCCACAGATACGCAGTATTTT.

There are many counts of this clonotype. The chain is built from TRBV29-1 and TRBJ2-1; tentatively, D is TRBD2 (5 bases). The ends were cut back, 6 bases at V and 8 bases at J, with 20 bases in the middle. The length of the CDR3 is 14 residues. CDR1 is SQVTM, CDR2 ANQGSEA, per germline. The CDR3 DNA sequence: TGCAGCGTCCTCGGCGGGTCTTCAGAGGATGAGCAGTTCTTC. Translating gives CSVLGGSSEDEQFF.

Ten or more counts support this clonotype. The chain joins TRBV6-5 to TRBJ2-3; 7 positions agree with TRBD2. Germline CDR1 and CDR2: MNHEY and SVGAGI. The CDR3 length is 16 residues. V gave up 2 bases and J gave up 4 bases; unmatched junction bases: 9. DNA for the CDR3: TGTGCCAGCAGTTACGGATGGCGGGAGCTTGCAGATACGCAGTATTTT. Amino acid sequence: CASSYGWRELADTQYF.

The chain is built from TRBV20-1 and TRBJ2-1, with D possibly matching TRBD2 (5 bases). With 6 bases removed from V and 0 bases from J, the gap between germline ends came to 15 bases. Germline values: CDR1 DFQATT, CDR2 SNEGSKA (reference sequence). The CDR3 is 15 residues long. CDR3 residues: CSATKAESSYNEQFF. In nucleotides, the CDR3 is TGCAGTGCGACAAAAGCGGAAAGCTCCTACAATGAGCAGTTCTTC.

This clonotype was seen ten or more times. The chain is built from TRBV7-2 and TRBJ2-2; weak D call: TRBD2 (6 bases). Germline CDR1 is SGHTA and CDR2 is FQGNSA. V lost 3 bases to trimming and J lost 2 bases, with 13 bases between them. This CDR3 spans 16 amino acids. The CDR3 reads CASSLDGRGNTGELFF. CDR3 coding DNA: TGTGCCAGCAGCTTGGATGGGCGGGGAAACACCGGGGAGCTGTTTTTT.

The chain uses TRBV11-2 and TRBJ2-7, with 12 bases identical to TRBD1. The CDR3 covers 16 residues. Looked up from germline, CDR1 is SGHAT and CDR2 is FQNNGV. V was pared by 5 bases and J by 4 bases, with 9 bases of the junction left unmatched. The CDR3 DNA follows: TGTGCCAGCAGCCACTTAGGGACAGGGGGCGAGTACGAGCAGTACTTC. Protein sequence: CASSHLGTGGEYEQYF.

The rearrangement links TRBV7-9 to TRBJ1-1, with no clear D. The CDR3 consists of 14 residues. The germline V gene encodes CDR1 SEHNR and CDR2 FQNEAQ (reference sequence). Deletions cut 5 bases from V and 5 bases from J, with 15 bases between. CDR3 coding DNA: TGTGCCAGCAGCGCCCGAAATAGCAATACTGAAGCTTTCTTT. Its protein is CASSARNSNTEAFF. Drawing the rest from reference TRBV7-9 and TRBJ1-1, the complete variable domain is DTGVSQNPRHKITKRGQNVTFRCDPISEHNRLYWYRQTLGQGPEFLTYFQNEAQLEKSRLLSDRFSAERPKGSFSTLEIQRTEQGDSAMYLCASSARNSNTEAFFGQGTRLTVV.

The chain carries TRBV5-1 and TRBJ1-2; D might be TRBD1 (5 bases). The CDR3 extends over 12 amino acids. The germline V and J ends were trimmed by 0 bases and 10 bases, with 10 bases remaining between them. Germline CDR1 and CDR2: SGHRS and YFSETQ. The CDR3 DNA is TGCGCCAGCAGCTTGGGGGGGAATGACTACACCTTC. Protein: CASSLGGNDYTF.

This chain joins TRBV7-2 and TRBJ2-1, with TRBD2 as a possible D gene (6 bases). The V end lost 3 bases, the J end lost 9 bases, and 9 bases lay between the germline ends. CDR1 is SGHTA and CDR2 is FQGNSA in the germline V gene. The CDR3 totals 12 residues. CDR3: CASSFTAGEQFF. CDR3 DNA sequence: TGTGCCAGCAGCTTCACAGCGGGTGAGCAGTTCTTC.

This clonotype has just a few counts. The chain uses TRBV3-1 and TRBJ2-1; D remains unclear. Germline CDR1 and CDR2: LGHDT and YNNKEL (reference sequence). The CDR3 is 16 amino acids. V lost 1 base to trimming and J lost 6 bases, with 16 bases between them. CDR3: CASSQAFGSIFNEQFF. The CDR3, as DNA: TGTGCCAGCAGCCAAGCTTTCGGGTCGATTTTCAATGAGCAGTTCTTC.

A few counts support this clonotype. The chain has TRBV5-6 and TRBJ2-2; no clear D. V was cut by 1 base and J by 3 bases, with 10 bases left in between. This CDR3 contains 15 residues. Germline CDR1 SGHDT, CDR2 YYEEEE. The CDR3 DNA follows: TGTGCCAGCAGCTTGACAAGGGATCACACCGGGGAGCTGTTTTTT. It codes for CASSLTRDHTGELFF.

At least ten counts were recorded for this clonotype. The rearrangement joins TRBV12-3 or TRBV12-4 to TRBJ1-6; D unresolved. The ends were cut back, 3 bases at V and 7 bases at J, with 10 bases in the middle. This CDR3 has 14 amino acids. CDR3 sequence: CASSLEGGNSPLHF. The CDR3 DNA reads TGTGCCAGCAGTTTGGAGGGAGGGAATTCACCCCTCCACTTT.

This clonotype occurred a few times. V and J are TRBV12-3 or TRBV12-4 and TRBJ2-1; tentative D call: TRBD2 (5 bases). The CDR3 is 14 amino acids. The ends were cut back, 1 base at V and 10 bases at J, with 14 bases in the middle. The CDR3 DNA follows: TGTGCCAGCAGTTTAGAGCGGACCTTGGTAGAGCAGTTCTTC. Amino acid sequence: CASSLERTLVEQFF.

This clonotype was seen repeatedly, ten times or more. The rearrangement uses TRBV5-5 and TRBJ2-1; 10 nucleotides match TRBD2. Unmatched junction bases numbered 8, after V lost 4 bases and J lost 4 bases. Germline lookup yields CDR1 SGHKS and CDR2 YYEKEE (reference sequence). The CDR3 extends over 16 amino acids. As DNA, the CDR3 is TGTGCCAGCAGCCCCCTTACTAGCGGGAAGTACAATGAGCAGTTCTTC. It is translated as CASSPLTSGKYNEQFF.